Below, 11 T cell receptor beta chains from the same sample are listed, as sequenced in a study of shared T cell receptors in the human thymus (dated by TCRdb to the early 2020s). The protocol used for the library was the immunoSEQ multiplex PCR assay. TCRdb mirrors the immuneACCESS table, restricted to in-frame sequences. Some clones are absent from its copies; in checked studies, under half trace to an unresolved V gene, and the reason for the others is unknown. This sample comprises about 730,000 clones, approximately 83% of them detected only once. Approximately 0.01% of the sample is in the top ten clones. These data were likewise used in another study, on human thymus T cells.

The sample taken for sequencing was thymocytes. The receptor set was obtained from a girl under two years old with a congenital heart defect. Donor details come from another sample of the same person, matched by shared clones.

This clone is a singleton in its sample. The chain is built from TRBV4-3 and TRBJ1-4, with D maybe TRBD1 (5 bases). This CDR3 spans 15 amino acids. V lost 0 bases to trimming and J lost 7 bases, with 12 bases between them. Germline V gene data show CDR1 as LGHNA and CDR2 as YSLEER. The CDR3 DNA sequence: TGCGCCAGCAGCCAAGATACAGGAATCCCTGAAAAACTGTTTTTT. Translated: CASSQDTGIPEKLFF.

V gene TRBV29-1 combines with J gene TRBJ1-2; D gene ambiguous. V lost 1 base and J lost 2, with 11 bases in between. The CDR3 is 14 amino acids. Germline V gives CDR1 SQVTM, CDR2 ANQGSEA. As DNA, the CDR3 is TGCAGCGTTGAAGCGGGTGGGTCAAACTATGGCTACACCTTC. Its protein is CSVEAGGSNYGYTF.

The V gene is TRBV10-3, the J gene TRBJ2-1; weak D call: TRBD1 (6 bases). CDR1 is ENHRY and CDR2 is SYGVKD in the germline V gene. The CDR3 consists of 16 residues. The ends were cut back, 2 bases at V and 1 base at J, with 12 bases in the middle. CDR3 loop: CAISEKGELSYNEQFF. The CDR3 DNA reads as TGTGCCATCAGTGAGAAGGGGGAACTTTCCTACAATGAGCAGTTCTTC.

This chain connects TRBV4-1 to TRBJ2-2; 7 bases match TRBD1. Germline loops: CDR1 MGHRA, CDR2 YSYEKL. The CDR3 sequence is 15 residues long. Germline trimming cut 0 bases from V and 5 bases from J; bases unmatched to any gene: 3. This CDR3 reads CASSQEHRGTGELFF. CDR3 in DNA: TGCGCCAGCAGCCAAGAGCACAGGGGAACCGGGGAGCTGTTTTTT.

This chain uses TRBV11-2 with TRBJ1-1; a possible D gene is TRBD1 (5 bases). V lost 0 bases and J lost 4, with 9 bases in between. CDR1 and CDR2 from the germline V gene are SGHAT and FQNNGV. CDR3 length: 14 amino acids. The CDR3 protein is CASSLDRGSTEAFF. CDR3 sequence (DNA): TGTGCCAGCAGCTTAGATCGGGGGAGCACTGAAGCTTTCTTT.

This chain links TRBV7-3 with TRBJ1-1; TRBD1 might be the D (6 bases). This CDR3 has 16 residues. Germline CDR1 and CDR2: SGHTA and FQGTGA. With 2 bases removed from V and 1 base from J, the gap between germline ends came to 14 bases. Here the CDR3 DNA reads TGTGCCAGCAGCTTATTGGGACCAGGGGCGAACACTGAAGCTTTCTTT. It encodes CASSLLGPGANTEAFF.

The chain uses TRBV5-5 and TRBJ2-1, with D possibly matching TRBD1 (6 bases). The CDR3 is 12 residues long. Germline assignment: CDR1 SGHKS and CDR2 YYEKEE (reference sequence). The V gene lost 3 bases and the J gene lost 9 bases, with 10 bases spanning the gap. This CDR3 reads CASSSRGGEQFF. The CDR3 DNA reads TGTGCCAGCAGCTCCAGGGGTGGTGAGCAGTTCTTC.

The chain couples TRBV14 to TRBJ1-2, with D uncertain. Germline CDR1 reads SGHDN; CDR2 reads FVKESK. V gave up 1 base and J gave up 7 bases, with 13 bases separating them. The CDR3 totals 14 residues. CDR3: CASSQGREAIGYTF. In DNA, the CDR3 is TGTGCCAGCAGCCAAGGAAGGGAGGCCATTGGCTACACCTTC.

The chain uses TRBV5-6 and TRBJ1-2; possibly TRBD1 for D (6 bases). Germline CDR1 reads SGHDT; CDR2 reads YYEEEE. V lost 2 bases, J lost 10 bases, and 15 bases lay in between. This CDR3 has 13 amino acids. CDR3 sequence (DNA): TGTGCCAGCAGCTTAAATGGGGGCCCCTACTACACCTTC. Its protein product is CASSLNGGPYYTF.

This chain connects TRBV5-1 to TRBJ2-1; maybe TRBD1 (5 bases). From germline, CDR1 is SGHRS and CDR2 YFSETQ. CDR3 length: 17 amino acids. V was cut by 0 bases and J by 2 bases, with 15 bases left in between. Written as DNA, the CDR3 is TGCGCCAGCAGCTTGGATGGGTCAGGGAAAACCTACAATGAGCAGTTCTTC. It is translated as CASSLDGSGKTYNEQFF. The full variable domain, rest sourced from reference TRBV5-1 and TRBJ2-1, is KAGVTQTPRYLIKTRGQQVTLSCSPISGHRSVSWYQQTPGQGLQFLFEYFSETQRNKGNFPGRFSGRQFSNSRSEMNVSTLELGDSALYLCASSLDGSGKTYNEQFFGPGTRLTVL.

V usage is TRBV7-9 and J usage is TRBJ2-7; 8 bases line up with TRBD2. CDR3 length equals 14 residues. V trimming: 7 bases; J trimming: 5 bases; junction bases outside the gene matches: 10. Germline lookup yields CDR1 SEHNR and CDR2 FQNEAQ (reference sequence). CDR3 protein: CASTPREGSHEQYF. The CDR3, as DNA: TGTGCCAGCACCCCCCGGGAGGGGTCTCACGAGCAGTACTTC.